The T cell receptor beta chain under discussion was sequenced for a study of vaccination effects on CD4 cells after COVID-19. Study results and limitations: Recruitment yielded few convalescent patients, and the study had no early post-infection timepoints. Clones of infection and vaccine origin contracted markedly late after vaccination.

Turning to this clone: The antigen remains unidentified.

Profiling relied on immunoSEQ multiplex PCR, and the TCRdb table lists in-frame clones only, not all of them. The sample includes approximately 74,000 clones, around 69% of them seen just once. V gave up 3 bases and J gave up 5 bases; unmatched junction bases: 6. Germline V CDR1 and CDR2: LNHDA, SQIVND (reference sequence). The CDR3 length is 15 residues. When around 9 days of culture had elapsed, CD4+ T cells were isolated. Vaccination of participants consisted of two doses of either the BNT162b2 or mRNA-1273 vaccine. IL-2 medium supplanted half the medium on days 3 and 7. The chain couples TRBV19 to TRBJ2-3; 9 positions agree with TRBD1. The origin of this receptor is a human donor who received a COVID-19 vaccine. Sequences were derived from CD4+ T cells from PBMCs cultured without peptide, sampled after COVID-19 vaccination. CDR3 in DNA: TGTGCCAGTAGTATGGACAGGGGCGTTGAAGATACGCAGTATTTT. The encoded protein is CASSMDRGVEDTQYF.